Here is one T cell receptor (beta chain) with its context. Antigen unknown. The PCR was carried out with 60 Vbeta primers and 13 Jbeta primers. Assay used: immunoSEQ multiplex PCR; TCRdb lists only in-frame clones, some missing. The repertoire holds over 150,000 clones, around 80% seen once, with approximately 6.8% in the top ten. This sample is drawn from a study of cytomegalovirus exposure and HLA in healthy donors. Study-level findings and limits: Accurate prediction of HLA-A and HLA-B alleles (for most subjects) was reportedly achieved from TCR beta sequences. A prior analysis recorded that most TCR beta V segments were productive about 90% or about 30% of the time.

Sequenced input: PBMCs. The TCR comes from a man aged 25-40 years in good health and CMV-seropositive.

The CDR3 DNA reads as TGTGCCAGCAGACCTGGGACTAGCGGCTCCTACGAGCAGTACTTC. This encodes CASRPGTSGSYEQYF. The chain employs TRBV27 and TRBJ2-5; 11 nucleotides match TRBD2. The J call may not be correct, given that the DNA end is closer to TRBJ2-7. This CDR3 contains 15 residues. Germline lookup yields CDR1 MNHEY and CDR2 SMNVEV (reference sequence).